These T cell receptor beta chains were read from a single sample in a study of blood T cells in healthy people across ages. TCRdb analysed the 5' RACE reads with MiXCR anew, one entry per CDR3 protein. This sample has around 1,700,000 distinct CDR3 sequences; roughly 27% occur once, and the top ten carry roughly 8%. The sequenced sample consisted of blood. The receptors were gathered from a woman in her twenties or thirties in good health. The CDR3 runs from the conserved cysteine through the conserved F or W. The D gene is left open where the match is weak. Part of the rows lack a size; the others show once, few, many or a class for expanded clones.

size	D	J	V	CDR3
.	.	TRBJ2-3	TRBV5-1	CASSLATWGNWDTQYF
few	.	TRBJ2-7	TRBV29-1	CSVEGGAKRNYEQYF
many	.	TRBJ2-7	TRBV18	CASSPTNLVEQYF
.	.	TRBJ2-7	TRBV6-1	CAIDRDSSYEQYF
few	.	TRBJ1-2	TRBV27	CASSLSGALGYTF
.	.	TRBJ1-1	TRBV3-1	CASTRVGNTEAFF
.	.	TRBJ2-7	TRBV2	CASSEWTRQQYF
few	TRBD2	TRBJ2-3	TRBV10-3	CAISARLAGTDTQYF
.	.	TRBJ2-1	TRBV20-1	CSASPSGRNEQFF
.	.	TRBJ2-1	TRBV7-2	CASSLVFGINNEQFF
few	.	TRBJ2-1	TRBV6-5	CASSPGTPGRNEQFF
few	.	TRBJ1-1	TRBV5-5	CASSLGLAAAGNTEAFF
.	TRBD1	TRBJ2-4	TRBV29-1	CIVEGALAKNIQYF
few	.	TRBJ2-6	TRBV28	CASIPRDRKFSGANVLTF
few	.	TRBJ1-5	TRBV20-1	CSATPKGLPQHF
few	TRBD1	TRBJ2-7	TRBV14	CASSIPGQASEQYF
few	.	TRBJ2-1	TRBV19	CASEGRPFYNEQFF
many	.	TRBJ1-2	TRBV29-1	CSVGTGANYGYTF
.	.	TRBJ2-1	TRBV7-9	CASSPDLEQFF
few	TRBD1	TRBJ1-1	TRBV5-1	CASSWGGNRGNTEAFF
.	TRBD1	TRBJ2-7	TRBV18	CASSPQGARDEQYF
.	.	TRBJ1-5	TRBV5-1	CASSLEGINQPQHF
many	.	TRBJ1-2	TRBV25-1	CASSETLIGGYGYTF
.	.	TRBJ1-1	TRBV7-9	CASSLDEGIGAFF
many	TRBD2	TRBJ2-1	TRBV3-1	CASSRQREEQFF
.	TRBD2	TRBJ2-1	TRBV10-3	CAIKGLAGYDGVQFF
few	.	TRBJ2-1	TRBV7-2	CASSYERLNEQFF
.	TRBD2	TRBJ2-7	TRBV12-5	CASGLREGTEQYF
.	.	TRBJ2-3	TRBV5-1	CASSLEGGLSTDTQYF
many	.	TRBJ2-7	TRBV5-1	CASSLVGGFDEQYF
.	.	TRBJ1-2	TRBV29-1	CSAPGGREGGYTF
few	TRBD2	TRBJ2-3	TRBV7-2	CARSLGRGGSTDTQYF
few	.	TRBJ1-6	TRBV12-3/TRBV12-4	CASSMVTYNSPLHF
.	.	TRBJ1-6	TRBV6-4	CASSEQAGSPLHF
few	TRBD2	TRBJ2-3	TRBV7-3	CASSSTRTSGGTDTQYF
many	.	TRBJ2-7	TRBV7-3	CSSSPTPGERQYF
few	TRBD1	TRBJ1-1	TRBV5-1	CASSPGQGNTDAFF
.	TRBD1	TRBJ2-5	TRBV29-1	CSVATGASETQYF
many	.	TRBJ2-3	TRBV20-1	CSAVVESTDTQYF
.	.	TRBJ2-3	TRBV20-1	CSAPTPTSPTDTQYF
few	.	TRBJ1-5	TRBV7-2	CASSLAPAVSQPQHF
.	.	TRBJ2-1	TRBV7-2	CASSLGVASYNEQFF
.	.	TRBJ2-7	TRBV20-1	CSAEPDWDYEQYF
many	.	TRBJ2-1	TRBV20-1	CSASFGDDEQFF
.	.	TRBJ2-3	TRBV20-1	CSASTLWLAKVQYF
.	TRBD2	TRBJ2-1	TRBV5-1	CASSLGLREDNEQFF
few	.	TRBJ2-1	TRBV3-1	CASSQGSYGQFF
few	TRBD2	TRBJ2-1	TRBV7-2	CASSFLSGSSYNEQFF
.	.	TRBJ2-5	TRBV2	CASSEDSRETQYF
few	.	TRBJ1-5	TRBV12-3/TRBV12-4	CASSSPNGNQPQHF
few	.	TRBJ2-4	TRBV20-1	CSARGRREKNIQYF
.	TRBD2	TRBJ2-1	TRBV20-1	CSASWGRGSYNEQFF